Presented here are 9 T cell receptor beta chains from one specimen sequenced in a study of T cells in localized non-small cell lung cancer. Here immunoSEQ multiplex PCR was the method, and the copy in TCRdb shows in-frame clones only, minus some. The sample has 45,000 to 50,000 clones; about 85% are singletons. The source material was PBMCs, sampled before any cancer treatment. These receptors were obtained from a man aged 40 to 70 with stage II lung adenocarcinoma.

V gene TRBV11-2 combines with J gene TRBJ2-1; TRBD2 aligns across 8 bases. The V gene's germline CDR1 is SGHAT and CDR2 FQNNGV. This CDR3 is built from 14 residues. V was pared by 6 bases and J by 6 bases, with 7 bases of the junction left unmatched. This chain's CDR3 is CASSQGLAANEQFF. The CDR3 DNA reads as TGTGCCAGCAGTCAAGGACTAGCAGCCAATGAGCAGTTCTTC.

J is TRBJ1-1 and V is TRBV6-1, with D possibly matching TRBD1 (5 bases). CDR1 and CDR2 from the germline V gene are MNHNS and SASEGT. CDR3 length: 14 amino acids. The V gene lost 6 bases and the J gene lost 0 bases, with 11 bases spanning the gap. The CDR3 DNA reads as TGTGCCAGCAGCCCGGGACCGTTGAACACTGAAGCTTTCTTT. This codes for CASSPGPLNTEAFF.

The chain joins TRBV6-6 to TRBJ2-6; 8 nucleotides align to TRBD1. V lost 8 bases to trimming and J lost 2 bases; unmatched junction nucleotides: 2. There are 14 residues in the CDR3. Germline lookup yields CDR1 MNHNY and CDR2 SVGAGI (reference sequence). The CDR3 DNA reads TGTGCCAGCGGGACAGGACCTGGGGCCAACGTCCTGACTTTC. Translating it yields CASGTGPGANVLTF.

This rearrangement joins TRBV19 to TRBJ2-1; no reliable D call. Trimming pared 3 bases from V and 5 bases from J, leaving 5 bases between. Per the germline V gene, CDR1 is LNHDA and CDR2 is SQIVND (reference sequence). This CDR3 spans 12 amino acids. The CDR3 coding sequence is TGTGCCAGTAGTATTGTGAACAATGAGCAGTTCTTC. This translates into CASSIVNNEQFF.

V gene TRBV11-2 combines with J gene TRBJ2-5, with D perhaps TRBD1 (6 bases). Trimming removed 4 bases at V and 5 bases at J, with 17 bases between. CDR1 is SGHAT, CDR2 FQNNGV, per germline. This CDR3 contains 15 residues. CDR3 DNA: TGTGCCAGCAGCTCCTTGGACGGAAGGGGGGAGACCCAGTACTTC. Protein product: CASSSLDGRGETQYF.

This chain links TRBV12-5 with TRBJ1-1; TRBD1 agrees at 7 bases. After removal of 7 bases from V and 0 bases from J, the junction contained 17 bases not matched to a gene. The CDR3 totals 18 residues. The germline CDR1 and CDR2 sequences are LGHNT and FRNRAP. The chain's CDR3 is CASAFYTDRTYVNTEAFF. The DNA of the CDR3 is TGTGCTAGTGCCTTTTACACGGACAGGACCTACGTGAACACTGAAGCTTTCTTT. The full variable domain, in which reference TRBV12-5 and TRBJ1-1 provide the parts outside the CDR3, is DARVTQTPRHKVTEMGQEVTMRCQPILGHNTVFWYRQTMMQGLELLAYFRNRAPLDDSGMPKDRFSAEMPDATLATLKIQPSEPRDSAVYFCASAFYTDRTYVNTEAFFGQGTRLTVV.

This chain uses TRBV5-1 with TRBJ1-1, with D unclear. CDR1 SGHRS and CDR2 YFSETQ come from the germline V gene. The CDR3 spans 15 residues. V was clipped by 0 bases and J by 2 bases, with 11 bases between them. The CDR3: CASSLALGPNTEAFF. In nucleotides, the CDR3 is TGCGCCAGCAGCTTGGCTCTTGGACCTAACACTGAAGCTTTCTTT. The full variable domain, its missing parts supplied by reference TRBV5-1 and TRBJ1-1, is KAGVTQTPRYLIKTRGQQVTLSCSPISGHRSVSWYQQTPGQGLQFLFEYFSETQRNKGNFPGRFSGRQFSNSRSEMNVSTLELGDSALYLCASSLALGPNTEAFFGQGTRLTVV.

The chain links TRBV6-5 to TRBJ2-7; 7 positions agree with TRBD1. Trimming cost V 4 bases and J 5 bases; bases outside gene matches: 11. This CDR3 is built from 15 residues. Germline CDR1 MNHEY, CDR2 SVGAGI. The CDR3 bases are TGTGCCAGCAGTTTTTATAGGACAGGTGAAGACGAGCAGTACTTC. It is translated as CASSFYRTGEDEQYF.

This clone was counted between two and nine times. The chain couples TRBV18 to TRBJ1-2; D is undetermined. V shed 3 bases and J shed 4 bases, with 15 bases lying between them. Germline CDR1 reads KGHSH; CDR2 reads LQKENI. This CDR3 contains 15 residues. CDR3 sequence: CASSPESGEGYGYTF. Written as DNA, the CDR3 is TGTGCCAGCTCACCTGAGAGTGGGGAGGGCTATGGCTACACCTTC. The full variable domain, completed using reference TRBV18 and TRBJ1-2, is NAGVMQNPRHLVRRRGQEARLRCSPMKGHSHVYWYRQLPEEGLKFMVYLQKENIIDESGMPKERFSAEFPKEGPSILRIQQVVRGDSAAYFCASSPESGEGYGYTFGSGTRLTVV.